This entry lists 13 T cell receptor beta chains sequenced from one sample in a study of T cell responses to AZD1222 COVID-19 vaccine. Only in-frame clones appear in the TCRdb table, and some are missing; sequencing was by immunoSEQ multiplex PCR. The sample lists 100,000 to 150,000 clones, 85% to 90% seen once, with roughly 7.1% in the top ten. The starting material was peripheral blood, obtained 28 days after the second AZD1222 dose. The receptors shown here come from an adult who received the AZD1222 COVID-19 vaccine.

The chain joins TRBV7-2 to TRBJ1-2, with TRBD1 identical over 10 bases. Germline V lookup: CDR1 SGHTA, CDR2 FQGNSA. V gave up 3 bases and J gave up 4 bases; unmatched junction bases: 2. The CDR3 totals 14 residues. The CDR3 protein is CASSLTGGGYGYTF. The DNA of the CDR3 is TGTGCCAGCAGCTTGACAGGGGGCGGCTATGGCTACACCTTC.

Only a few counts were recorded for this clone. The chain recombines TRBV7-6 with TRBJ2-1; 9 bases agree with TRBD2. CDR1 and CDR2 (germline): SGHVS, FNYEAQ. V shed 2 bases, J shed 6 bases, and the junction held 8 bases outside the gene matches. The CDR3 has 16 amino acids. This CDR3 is CASSLRPGLAGNEQFF. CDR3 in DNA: TGTGCCAGCAGCTTAAGACCGGGACTAGCTGGCAATGAGCAGTTCTTC.

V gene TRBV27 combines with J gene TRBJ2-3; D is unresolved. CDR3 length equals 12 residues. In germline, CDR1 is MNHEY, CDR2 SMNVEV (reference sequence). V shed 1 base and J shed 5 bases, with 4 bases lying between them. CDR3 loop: CASSLYGDTQYF. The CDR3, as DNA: TGTGCCAGCAGTTTATATGGAGATACGCAGTATTTT.

The CDR3 here is CASSLGGRAYNEQFF. The CDR3 DNA reads TGTGCCAGCAGCTTAGGCGGGAGGGCCTACAATGAGCAGTTCTTC. The chain carries TRBV5-4 and TRBJ2-1, with 9 bases aligning to TRBD2. The CDR3 is made up of 15 amino acids. V trimming: 2 bases; J trimming: 2 bases; junction bases outside the gene matches: 2. From germline, CDR1 is SGHNT and CDR2 YYREEE (reference sequence).

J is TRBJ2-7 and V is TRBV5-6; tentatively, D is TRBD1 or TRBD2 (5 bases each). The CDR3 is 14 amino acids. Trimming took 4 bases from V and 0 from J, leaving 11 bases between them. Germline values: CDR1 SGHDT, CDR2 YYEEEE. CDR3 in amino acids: CASSLSGPSYEQYF. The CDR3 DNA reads TGTGCCAGCAGCCTGTCGGGGCCCTCCTACGAGCAGTACTTC.

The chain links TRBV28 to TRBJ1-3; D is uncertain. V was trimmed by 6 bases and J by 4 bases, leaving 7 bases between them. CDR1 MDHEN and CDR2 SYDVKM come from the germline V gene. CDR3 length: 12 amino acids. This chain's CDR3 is CASRDGGNTIYF. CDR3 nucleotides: TGTGCCAGCAGAGATGGGGGAAACACCATATATTTT.

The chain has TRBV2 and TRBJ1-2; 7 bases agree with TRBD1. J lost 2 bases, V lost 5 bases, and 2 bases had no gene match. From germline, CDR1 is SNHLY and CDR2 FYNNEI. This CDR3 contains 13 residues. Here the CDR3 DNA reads TGTGCCAGCAGTCTACAGGGGAACTATGGCTACACCTTC. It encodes CASSLQGNYGYTF.

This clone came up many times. The CDR3 sequence: CSPREGYEQYF. The CDR3 DNA follows: TGCAGTCCACGAGAGGGCTACGAGCAGTACTTC. This chain links TRBV20-1 with TRBJ2-7; TRBD2 is a possible D gene (5 bases). Germline V gene sequence: CDR1 DFQATT, CDR2 SNEGSKA (reference sequence). CDR3 length: 11 residues. V gave up 8 bases and J gave up 3 bases, with 11 bases separating them.

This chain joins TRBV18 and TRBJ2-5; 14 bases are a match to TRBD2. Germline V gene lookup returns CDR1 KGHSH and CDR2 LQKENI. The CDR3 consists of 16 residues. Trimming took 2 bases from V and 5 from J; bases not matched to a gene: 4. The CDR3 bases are TGTGCCAGCTCACCAAGGACTAGCGGGAGGCACGAGACCCAGTACTTC. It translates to CASSPRTSGRHETQYF.

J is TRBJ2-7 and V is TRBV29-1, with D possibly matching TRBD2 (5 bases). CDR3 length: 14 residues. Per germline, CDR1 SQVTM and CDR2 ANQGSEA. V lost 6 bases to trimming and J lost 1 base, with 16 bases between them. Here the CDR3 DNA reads TGCAGCGTCCAATCGGGGTCGTGGTCCTACGAGCAGTACTTC. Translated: CSVQSGSWSYEQYF.

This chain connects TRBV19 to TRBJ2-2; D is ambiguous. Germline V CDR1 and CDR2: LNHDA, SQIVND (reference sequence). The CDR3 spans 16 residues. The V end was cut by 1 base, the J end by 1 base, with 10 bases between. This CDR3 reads CASSIGSRQNTGELFF. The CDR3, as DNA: TGTGCCAGTAGTATAGGTAGCCGGCAGAACACCGGGGAGCTGTTTTTT.

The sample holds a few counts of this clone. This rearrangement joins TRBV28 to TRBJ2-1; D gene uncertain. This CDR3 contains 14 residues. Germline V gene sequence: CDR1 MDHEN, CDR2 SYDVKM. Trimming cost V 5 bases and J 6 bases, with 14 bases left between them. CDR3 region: CASSPSERVNEQFF. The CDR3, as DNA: TGTGCCAGCAGTCCCTCGGAAAGGGTCAATGAGCAGTTCTTC.

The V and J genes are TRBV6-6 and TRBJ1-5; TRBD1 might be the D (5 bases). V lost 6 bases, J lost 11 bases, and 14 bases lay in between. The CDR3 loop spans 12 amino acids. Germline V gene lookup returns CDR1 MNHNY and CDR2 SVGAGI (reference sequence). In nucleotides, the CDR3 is TGTGCCAGCAGCCGAACCAGGGAGGCCCAGCATTTT. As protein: CASSRTREAQHF.